Shown below are 32 T cell receptor beta chains from a single sample sequenced in a study of shared clonotypes between healthy human individuals. TCRdb keeps only in-frame clones here, not all; method: immunoSEQ multiplex PCR. The sample has around 1.6 million clones; 98% are singletons. Sequencing input: naive CD4+ T cells sorted from blood. Subset indicated: CD45RA+ positively selected. These receptor sequences come from a man aged 30-40 years in good health.

This chain uses TRBV18 with TRBJ2-7, with TRBD2 matching over 8 bases. The CDR3 runs to 14 residues. Trimming at V came to 3 bases and at J to 6 bases, leaving 7 bases not matched to a gene. CDR1 KGHSH and CDR2 LQKENI come from the germline V gene. Written as DNA, the CDR3 is TGTGCCAGCTCACCGGGACTAGTTTCCCTCGAGCAGTACTTC. This codes for CASSPGLVSLEQYF. Using reference TRBV18 and TRBJ2-7 for the parts outside the CDR3, the full variable domain is NAGVMQNPRHLVRRRGQEARLRCSPMKGHSHVYWYRQLPEEGLKFMVYLQKENIIDESGMPKERFSAEFPKEGPSILRIQQVVRGDSAAYFCASSPGLVSLEQYFGPGTRLTVT.

The genes are TRBV29-1 and TRBJ1-1, with TRBD1 as a possible D gene (5 bases). Germline V gives CDR1 SQVTM, CDR2 ANQGSEA. V lost 7 bases and J lost 5, with 17 bases in between. The CDR3 contains 13 residues. The CDR3 DNA reads TGCAGCGGGTTTGAAGGGGTTTATACTGAAGCTTTCTTT. It is translated as CSGFEGVYTEAFF. The entire variable domain, with the rest obtained from reference TRBV29-1 and TRBJ1-1, is as follows: SAVISQKPSRDICQRGTSLTIQCQVDSQVTMMFWYRQQPGQSLTLIATANQGSEATYESGFVIDKFPISRPNLTFSTLTVSNMSPEDSSIYLCSGFEGVYTEAFFGQGTRLTVV.

The rearrangement links TRBV18 to TRBJ2-7, with a tentative D call TRBD1 (5 bases). The CDR3 is 14 residues long. CDR1 KGHSH and CDR2 LQKENI come from the germline V gene. Between the trimmed V and J ends, which lost 0 bases and 6 bases, there was a span of 12 bases. The CDR3 bases are TGTGCCAGCTCACCACCTTCGACAGTAACCGAGCAGTACTTC. It encodes CASSPPSTVTEQYF.

V usage is TRBV5-8 and J usage is TRBJ1-4; TRBD1 is a possible D gene (5 bases). The germline CDR1 and CDR2 sequences are SGHTS and YDEGEE. The CDR3 runs 15 residues. The V gene lost 0 bases and the J gene lost 7 bases, with 13 bases spanning the gap. The CDR3 sequence: CASSLGGRVTEKLFF. The CDR3 DNA follows: TGTGCCAGCAGCTTGGGCGGCAGGGTTACTGAAAAACTGTTTTTT.

This clone was seen only once. This chain joins TRBV30 and TRBJ2-6; D possibly corresponds to TRBD1 (5 bases). The CDR3 runs to 17 residues. Germline loops: CDR1 GTSNPN, CDR2 SVGIG (reference sequence). With 3 bases removed from V and 0 bases from J, the gap between germline ends came to 15 bases. CDR3 protein: CAWRGRQFRSGANVLTF. DNA for the CDR3: TGTGCCTGGAGGGGAAGACAGTTCCGCTCTGGGGCCAACGTCCTGACTTTC.

The chain combines TRBV27 with TRBJ2-3, with TRBD2 identical over 11 bases. V dropped 3 bases and J dropped 1; count of bases not matched to a gene: 9. This CDR3 is built from 18 residues. Looked up from germline, CDR1 is MNHEY and CDR2 is SMNVEV (reference sequence). The CDR3 DNA reads as TGTGCCAGCAGTTTCGGTCTAGCGGGAGGATGGGGCACAGATACGCAGTATTTT. Its protein product is CASSFGLAGGWGTDTQYF.

The gene calls are TRBV2 and TRBJ2-7; TRBD2 matches 12 bases. The CDR3 is 15 residues long. The ends lost 4 bases at V and 6 bases at J; junction bases unmatched: 7. Per the germline V gene, CDR1 is SNHLY and CDR2 is FYNNEI. CDR3 coding DNA: TGTGCCAGCAGTGGGAGGACTAGCGGGAAGGCCGAGCAGTACTTC. Its protein product is CASSGRTSGKAEQYF.

The rearrangement uses TRBV6-6 and TRBJ2-1; possible D gene TRBD1, 6 bases. Per the germline V gene, CDR1 is MNHNY and CDR2 is SVGAGI (reference sequence). CDR3 length equals 15 residues. Trimming cost V 5 bases and J 0 bases, with 11 bases left between them. This chain's CDR3 is CASSHQGHSYNEQFF. The CDR3 region has the DNA TGTGCCAGCAGTCACCAGGGACACTCCTACAATGAGCAGTTCTTC.

The chain links TRBV10-1 to TRBJ2-1; the match to TRBD1 covers 8 bases. CDR3 size: 16 residues. The V gene's germline CDR1 is WNHNN and CDR2 SYGVQD (reference sequence). With V trimmed by 5 bases and J by 2 bases, 8 bases remained unmatched. CDR3 sequence (DNA): TGCGCCAGCAGTCCCGGACAGGGTCTGGCCTACAATGAGCAGTTCTTC. The encoded protein is CASSPGQGLAYNEQFF.

This clone was recorded a few times. The chain couples TRBV18 to TRBJ1-2, with D possibly matching TRBD1 (5 bases). The V end lost 2 bases, the J end lost 4 bases, and 14 bases lay between the germline ends. Looked up from germline, CDR1 is KGHSH and CDR2 is LQKENI. The CDR3 covers 15 residues. The CDR3 nucleotides are TGTGCCAGCTCACCAGATCGGGGGTATCGCTATGGCTACACCTTC. Protein product: CASSPDRGYRYGYTF. Using reference TRBV18 and TRBJ1-2 for the parts outside the CDR3, the full variable domain is NAGVMQNPRHLVRRRGQEARLRCSPMKGHSHVYWYRQLPEEGLKFMVYLQKENIIDESGMPKERFSAEFPKEGPSILRIQQVVRGDSAAYFCASSPDRGYRYGYTFGSGTRLTVV.

The chain recombines TRBV6-6 with TRBJ2-1, with 7 nucleotides matching TRBD2. This CDR3 is built from 13 residues. V dropped 6 bases and J dropped 8; count of bases not matched to a gene: 7. Germline CDR1 reads MNHNY; CDR2 reads SVGAGI (reference sequence). In DNA, the CDR3 is TGTGCCAGCAGCCCCCGAGCGGGATATGAGCAGTTCTTC. Protein product: CASSPRAGYEQFF.

V is TRBV5-5 and J is TRBJ2-7, with D maybe TRBD1 (6 bases). This CDR3 contains 13 residues. Germline-derived CDR1 and CDR2 are SGHKS and YYEKEE (reference sequence). Trimming cost V 1 base and J 7 bases, with 12 bases left between them. CDR3: CASSLMGAREQYF. CDR3 DNA sequence: TGTGCCAGCAGCTTGATGGGGGCGCGGGAGCAGTACTTC.

CDR3 coding DNA: TGTGCCAGCAGTCTAAGTCAGGGATTTGTGAATCAGCCCCAGCATTTT. It specifies CASSLSQGFVNQPQHF. The chain combines TRBV28 with TRBJ1-5, with D possibly matching TRBD1 (5 bases). V was trimmed by 5 bases and J by 4 bases, leaving 18 bases between them. This CDR3 comprises 16 residues. Germline CDR1 is MDHEN and CDR2 is SYDVKM.

The genes are TRBV6-5 and TRBJ2-2; tentatively, D is TRBD2 (5 bases). CDR1 and CDR2 from the germline V gene are MNHEY and SVGAGI. The CDR3 contains 15 residues. Trimming cost V 7 bases and J 0 bases, with 12 bases left between them. CDR3 amino acids: CASTLLGPNTGELFF. The CDR3 nucleotides read TGTGCCAGCACCCTACTAGGCCCGAACACCGGGGAGCTGTTTTTT.

J is TRBJ2-2 and V is TRBV11-2; 7 nucleotides agree with TRBD1. This CDR3 spans 17 amino acids. The junction had 12 bases not matched to a gene; V was cut back by 4 bases and J by 4 bases. In germline, CDR1 is SGHAT, CDR2 FQNNGV. CDR3 loop: CASSSQYRGSRTGELFF. For the CDR3, the DNA is TGTGCCAGCAGCTCCCAATACAGGGGTAGTCGCACCGGGGAGCTGTTTTTT. The variable domain in full, with the rest retrieved from reference TRBV11-2 and TRBJ2-2, is EAGVAQSPRYKIIEKRQSVAFWCNPISGHATLYWYQQILGQGPKLLIQFQNNGVVDDSQLPKDRFSAERLKGVDSTLKIQPAKLEDSAVYLCASSSQYRGSRTGELFFGEGSRLTVL.

This rearrangement joins TRBV25-1 to TRBJ2-5, with D maybe TRBD2 (5 bases). CDR3 length equals 17 residues. Germline V gives CDR1 MGHDK, CDR2 SYGVNS. With 1 base removed from V and 3 bases from J, the gap between germline ends came to 18 bases. The CDR3 nucleotides read TGTGCCAGCAGTGAATCCCGAACACGCTGGGGAGAAGAGACCCAGTACTTC. Translating it yields CASSESRTRWGEETQYF.

This rearrangement joins TRBV5-1 to TRBJ2-1; TRBD2 aligns across 7 bases. This CDR3 is built from 16 residues. V dropped 0 bases and J dropped 7; count of bases not matched to a gene: 10. CDR1 is SGHRS, CDR2 YFSETQ, per germline. The CDR3 region is CASSLGVAGVRNEQFF. CDR3 in DNA: TGCGCCAGCAGCTTGGGGGTGGCGGGAGTCAGGAATGAGCAGTTCTTC.

The chain is built from TRBV6-1 and TRBJ1-1; D not resolved. The germline V and J ends were trimmed by 4 bases and 3 bases, with 9 bases remaining between them. Germline V lookup: CDR1 MNHNS, CDR2 SASEGT. This CDR3 is 13 amino acids long. CDR3 sequence: CASSALEDTEAFF. In nucleotides, the CDR3 is TGTGCCAGCAGTGCCCTTGAGGACACTGAAGCTTTCTTT.

The chain combines TRBV28 with TRBJ1-5; perhaps TRBD1 as D (6 bases). Deletions cut 2 bases from V and 7 bases from J, with 21 bases between. The germline V gene has CDR1 MDHEN and CDR2 SYDVKM. The CDR3 is made up of 17 amino acids. CDR3 nucleotide sequence: TGTGCCAGCAGTTTAGGAGGGGTCGGACAGTTGGCCCAGCCCCAGCATTTT. Protein product: CASSLGGVGQLAQPQHF.

V and J are TRBV18 and TRBJ2-1; 14 positions agree with TRBD2. Germline trimming cut 4 bases from V and 9 bases from J; bases unmatched to any gene: 8. The CDR3 loop spans 16 amino acids. Germline CDR1 reads KGHSH; CDR2 reads LQKENI. CDR3 residues: CASSLTGTSGSTEQFF. The CDR3 DNA follows: TGTGCCAGCTCACTAACCGGGACTAGCGGGAGTACTGAGCAGTTCTTC.

V gene TRBV6-5 combines with J gene TRBJ2-5; perhaps TRBD2 as D (5 bases). V was trimmed by 4 bases and J by 3 bases, leaving 12 bases between them. This CDR3 is 14 amino acids long. Germline V gives CDR1 MNHEY, CDR2 SVGAGI. The CDR3 region is CASSFKRTKETQYF. The CDR3, as DNA: TGTGCCAGCAGTTTTAAGCGGACCAAAGAGACCCAGTACTTC.

This clone was seen a single time. This chain joins TRBV5-1 and TRBJ1-1; perhaps TRBD1 as D (6 bases). The CDR3 contains 18 residues. Trimming took 1 base from V and 5 from J, leaving 24 bases between them. Per germline, CDR1 SGHRS and CDR2 YFSETQ. CDR3 DNA: TGCGCCAGCAGCTTGAAGGGGGTCAGGGAATTTAAGAATACTGAAGCTTTCTTT. This codes for CASSLKGVREFKNTEAFF.

CDR3 region: CASSESGVQETQYF. CDR3 in DNA: TGTGCCAGCAGTGAATCCGGGGTTCAAGAGACCCAGTACTTC. The V and J genes are TRBV6-1 and TRBJ2-5, with a weak D call TRBD2 (5 bases). The germline V gene has CDR1 MNHNS and CDR2 SASEGT. The germline V and J ends were trimmed by 2 bases and 2 bases, with 9 bases remaining between them. CDR3 length: 14 residues.

This clone was picked up one time. The CDR3: CASSQGTSGRWEQYF. The DNA of the CDR3 is TGTGCCAGCAGCCAAGGGACTAGCGGGAGGTGGGAGCAGTACTTC. V is TRBV28 and J is TRBJ2-7; the match to TRBD2 covers 15 bases. Germline loops: CDR1 MDHEN, CDR2 SYDVKM. This CDR3 is 15 amino acids long. The J segment lost 7 bases and the V segment lost 6 bases, leaving 7 bases of the junction unmatched.

The gene calls are TRBV5-1 and TRBJ2-7; 7 bases are a match to TRBD2. This CDR3 has 15 residues. J gave up 5 bases and V 4 bases, and 12 bases lay outside the gene matches. Germline V gene lookup returns CDR1 SGHRS and CDR2 YFSETQ. The CDR3 spells CASSQLGEGVNEQYF. In DNA, the CDR3 is TGCGCCAGCAGCCAATTGGGGGAGGGAGTCAACGAGCAGTACTTC.

This clone is a singleton in its sample. The chain carries TRBV11-2 and TRBJ1-4; D perhaps matches TRBD1 (5 bases). Germline CDR1 and CDR2: SGHAT and FQNNGV. V lost 5 bases, J lost 5 bases, and 15 bases lay in between. The CDR3 sequence is 15 residues long. DNA of the CDR3: TGTGCCAGCAGCACACCGACGGGGACGAATGAAAAACTGTTTTTT. Translation: CASSTPTGTNEKLFF.

V gene TRBV10-3 combines with J gene TRBJ1-4; possible D gene TRBD1, 6 bases. The CDR3 is 13 residues long. Germline V CDR1 and CDR2: ENHRY, SYGVKD. The ends were cut back, 3 bases at V and 6 bases at J, with 8 bases in the middle. The CDR3 coding sequence is TGTGCCATCAGTGACAGGGGCGATGAAAAACTGTTTTTT. Amino acid sequence: CAISDRGDEKLFF.

The CDR3 sequence is CASIHGGENEKLFF. The CDR3 DNA follows: TGTGCCAGCATCCACGGGGGGGAGAATGAAAAACTGTTTTTT. The V gene is TRBV6-4, the J gene TRBJ1-4; weak D call: TRBD1 (5 bases). V was pared by 7 bases and J by 5 bases, with 14 bases between. The germline gives CDR1 MRHNA, CDR2 SNTAGT. The CDR3 totals 14 residues.

This chain links TRBV5-4 with TRBJ2-5; 8 positions match TRBD2. Trimming took 1 base from V and 5 from J; bases not matched to a gene: 4. Germline V gives CDR1 SGHNT, CDR2 YYREEE (reference sequence). The CDR3 has 14 amino acids. This chain's CDR3 is CASSLTGGSETQYF. The CDR3 DNA reads as TGTGCCAGCAGCTTGACGGGAGGGTCGGAGACCCAGTACTTC.

This chain joins TRBV5-4 and TRBJ2-7; no clear D gene. Trimming pared 4 bases from V and 0 bases from J, leaving 8 bases between. Germline loops: CDR1 SGHNT, CDR2 YYREEE (reference sequence). CDR3 length: 13 amino acids. This CDR3 is CASSERDSYEQYF. The CDR3 DNA reads TGTGCCAGCAGCGAGCGAGACTCCTACGAGCAGTACTTC.

The J gene is TRBJ2-1, the V gene TRBV27; 11 nucleotides line up with TRBD1. CDR1 and CDR2 (germline): MNHEY, SMNVEV (reference sequence). The J segment lost 4 bases and the V segment lost 5 bases, leaving 7 bases of the junction unmatched. This CDR3 has 16 residues. CDR3 amino acids: CASSPWGQGDYNEQFF. Here the CDR3 DNA reads TGTGCCAGCAGTCCTTGGGGACAGGGGGATTACAATGAGCAGTTCTTC.

This clone was seen only once. CDR3 DNA sequence: TGCGCCAGCAGCCAACCAATCCGCGTACAGGGGCCGGACACTGAAGCTTTCTTT. Amino acids: CASSQPIRVQGPDTEAFF. The chain links TRBV4-1 to TRBJ1-1, with TRBD1 matching 7 bases. The CDR3 has 18 amino acids. V lost 2 bases, J lost 3 bases, and 15 bases stayed unmatched. CDR1 and CDR2 from the germline V gene are MGHRA and YSYEKL.